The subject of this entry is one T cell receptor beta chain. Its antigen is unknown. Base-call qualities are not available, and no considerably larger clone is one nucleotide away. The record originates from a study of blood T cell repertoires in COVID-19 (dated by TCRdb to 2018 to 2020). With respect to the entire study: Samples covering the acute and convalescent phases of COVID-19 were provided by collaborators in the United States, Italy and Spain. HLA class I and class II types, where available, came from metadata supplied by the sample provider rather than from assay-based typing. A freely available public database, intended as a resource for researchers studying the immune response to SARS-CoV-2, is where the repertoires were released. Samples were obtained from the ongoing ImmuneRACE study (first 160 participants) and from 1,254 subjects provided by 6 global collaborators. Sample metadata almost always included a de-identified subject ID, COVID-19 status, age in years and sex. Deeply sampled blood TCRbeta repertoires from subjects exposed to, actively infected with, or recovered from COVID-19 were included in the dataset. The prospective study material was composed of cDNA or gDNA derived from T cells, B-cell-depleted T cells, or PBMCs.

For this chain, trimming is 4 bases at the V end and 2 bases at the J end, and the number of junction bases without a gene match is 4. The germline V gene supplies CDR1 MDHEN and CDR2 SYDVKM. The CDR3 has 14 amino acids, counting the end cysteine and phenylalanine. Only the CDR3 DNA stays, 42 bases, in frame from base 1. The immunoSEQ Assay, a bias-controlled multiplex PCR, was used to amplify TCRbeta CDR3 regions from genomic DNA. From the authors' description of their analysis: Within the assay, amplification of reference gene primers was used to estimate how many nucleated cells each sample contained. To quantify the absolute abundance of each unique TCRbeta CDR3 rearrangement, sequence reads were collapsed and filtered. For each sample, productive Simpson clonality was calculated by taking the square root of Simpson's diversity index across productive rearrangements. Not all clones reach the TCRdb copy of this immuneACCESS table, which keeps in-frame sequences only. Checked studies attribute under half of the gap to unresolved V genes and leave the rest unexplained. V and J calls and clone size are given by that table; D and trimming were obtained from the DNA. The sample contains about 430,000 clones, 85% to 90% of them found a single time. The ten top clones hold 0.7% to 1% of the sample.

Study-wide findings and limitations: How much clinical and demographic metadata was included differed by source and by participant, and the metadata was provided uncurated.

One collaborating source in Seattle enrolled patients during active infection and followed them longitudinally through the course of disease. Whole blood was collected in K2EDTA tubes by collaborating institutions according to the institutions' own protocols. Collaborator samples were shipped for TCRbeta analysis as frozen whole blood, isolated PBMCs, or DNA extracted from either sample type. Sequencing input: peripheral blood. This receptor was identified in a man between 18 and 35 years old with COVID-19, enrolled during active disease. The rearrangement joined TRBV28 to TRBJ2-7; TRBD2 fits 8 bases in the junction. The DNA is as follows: TGTGCCAGCAGTTCGGGAGGGGGGACCTACGAGCAGTACTTC. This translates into CASSSGGGTYEQYF. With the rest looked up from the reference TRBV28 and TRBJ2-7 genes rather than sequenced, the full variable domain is DVKVTQSSRYLVKRTGEKVFLECVQDMDHENMFWYRQDPGLGLRLIYFSYDVKMKEKGDIPEGYSVSREKKERFSLILESASTNQTSMYLCASSSGGGTYEQYFGPGTRLTVT.